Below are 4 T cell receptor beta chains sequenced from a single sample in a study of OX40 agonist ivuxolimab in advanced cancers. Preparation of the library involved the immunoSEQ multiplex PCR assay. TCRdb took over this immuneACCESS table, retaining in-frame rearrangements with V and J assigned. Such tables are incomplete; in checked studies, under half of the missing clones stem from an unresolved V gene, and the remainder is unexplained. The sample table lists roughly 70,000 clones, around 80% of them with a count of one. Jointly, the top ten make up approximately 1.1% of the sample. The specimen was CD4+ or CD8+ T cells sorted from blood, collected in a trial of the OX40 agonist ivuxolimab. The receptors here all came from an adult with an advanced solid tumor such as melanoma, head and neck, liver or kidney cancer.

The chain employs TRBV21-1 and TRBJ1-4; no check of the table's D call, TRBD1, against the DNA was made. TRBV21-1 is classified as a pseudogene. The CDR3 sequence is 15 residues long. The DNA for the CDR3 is TGTGCCAGCAGCAAATCGGCAGGGCCGAATGAAAAACTGTTTTTT. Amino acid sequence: CASSKSAGPNEKLFF.

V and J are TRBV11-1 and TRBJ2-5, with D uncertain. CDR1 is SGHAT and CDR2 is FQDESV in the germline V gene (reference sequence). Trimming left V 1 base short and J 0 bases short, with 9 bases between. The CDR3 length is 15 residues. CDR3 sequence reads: CASSLGLGNQETQYF. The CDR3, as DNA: TGTGCCAGCAGCTTAGGTTTAGGAAACCAAGAGACCCAGTACTTC.

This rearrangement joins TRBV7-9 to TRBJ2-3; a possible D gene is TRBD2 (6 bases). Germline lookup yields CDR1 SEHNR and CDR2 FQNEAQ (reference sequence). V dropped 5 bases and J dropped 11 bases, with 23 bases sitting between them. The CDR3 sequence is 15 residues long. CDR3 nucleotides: TGTGCCAGCAGCCCGACTAGTTTTTATTTGCTGAAGCAGTATTTT. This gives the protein CASSPTSFYLLKQYF.

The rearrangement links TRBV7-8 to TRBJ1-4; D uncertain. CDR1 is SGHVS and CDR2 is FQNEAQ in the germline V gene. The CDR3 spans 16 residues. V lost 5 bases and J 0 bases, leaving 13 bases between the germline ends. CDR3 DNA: TGTGCCAGCAGCACGGGTCATTTCTCAACTAATGAAAAACTGTTTTTT. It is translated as CASSTGHFSTNEKLFF.